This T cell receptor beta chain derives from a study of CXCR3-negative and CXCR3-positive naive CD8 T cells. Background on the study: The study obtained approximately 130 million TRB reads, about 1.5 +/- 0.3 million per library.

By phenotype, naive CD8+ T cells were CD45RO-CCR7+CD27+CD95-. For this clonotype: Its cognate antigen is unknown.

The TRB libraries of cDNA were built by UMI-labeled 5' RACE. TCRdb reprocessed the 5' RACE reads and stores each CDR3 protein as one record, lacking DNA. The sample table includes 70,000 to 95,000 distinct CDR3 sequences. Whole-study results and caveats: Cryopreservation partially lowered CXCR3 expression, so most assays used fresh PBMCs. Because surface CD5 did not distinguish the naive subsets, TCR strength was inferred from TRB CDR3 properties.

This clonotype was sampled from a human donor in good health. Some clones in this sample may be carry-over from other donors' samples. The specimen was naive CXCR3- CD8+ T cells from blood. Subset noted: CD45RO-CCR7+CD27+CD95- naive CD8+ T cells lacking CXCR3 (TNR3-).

The CDR3 protein is CASSFPTSLQYF. The rearrangement links TRBV12-3 or TRBV12-4 to TRBJ2-4. The CDR3 spans 12 residues.